One sample yielded the 16 T cell receptor beta chains listed below, sequenced in a study of T-cell reconstitution after alpha-beta-depleted transplantation in children. Unique molecular identifiers were incorporated into the prepared TCRbeta library. Via MiXCR, TCRdb re-called the PCR reads, giving one row per CDR3 protein. This table holds around 360,000 distinct CDR3 sequences, about 9.4% found once. The sequences come from PBMCs from the stem cell graft donor, collected from the stem cell graft. All receptors derive from a human donor who donated a stem cell graft to a child with acute lymphoblastic leukemia.

This clonotype was observed a handful of times. The CDR3 region is CASSLEGSGAIYEQYF. CDR3 DNA sequence: TGTGCCAGCAGTTTAGAAGGCTCGGGAGCTATCTACGAGCAGTACTTC. The chain employs TRBV28 and TRBJ2-7; D may be TRBD2 (6 bases). The germline gives CDR1 MDHEN, CDR2 SYDVKM. The V end lost 2 bases, the J end lost 3 bases, and 17 bases lay between the germline ends. The CDR3 loop spans 16 amino acids.

This clonotype was seen ten or more times. The chain links TRBV4-3 to TRBJ2-3, with D possibly being TRBD1 or TRBD2 (5 bases each). Germline values: CDR1 LGHNA, CDR2 YSLEER. The CDR3 runs to 16 residues. Between the trimmed V and J ends, which lost 4 bases and 0 bases, there was a span of 14 bases. The CDR3 DNA reads as TGCGCCAGCAGCCCTGGGGGAGCGCCCAGCACAGATACGCAGTATTTT. Its translation: CASSPGGAPSTDTQYF.

The rearrangement links TRBV11-2 to TRBJ2-7; D might be TRBD2 (5 bases). V lost 2 bases, J lost 5 bases, and 10 bases lay in between. The CDR3 covers 13 residues. Germline CDR1 SGHAT, CDR2 FQNNGV. This CDR3 reads CASSLSYGDEQYF. For the CDR3, the DNA is TGTGCCAGCAGCTTATCTTACGGGGACGAGCAGTACTTC.

This clonotype appeared many times. One end of the junction fails to match germline, which may point to a read error. The chain combines TRBV29-1 with TRBJ2-3; 7 bases match TRBD1. CDR1 SQVTM and CDR2 ANQGSEA come from the germline V gene. This CDR3 region has 9 residues. The CDR3 loop is CSVARGLGF. The CDR3 coding sequence is TGCAGCGTAGCCAGGGGGTTGGGGTTT.

The rearrangement joins TRBV27 to TRBJ2-1; D is ambiguous. CDR3 length: 15 amino acids. Trimming stripped 6 bases from V and 11 bases from J, with 23 bases between. Germline lookup yields CDR1 MNHEY and CDR2 SMNVEV (reference sequence). The chain's CDR3 is CASRGAGRFESQQFF. CDR3 nucleotides: TGTGCCAGCAGGGGTGCTGGCAGGTTCGAATCGCAGCAGTTCTTC.

This clonotype was detected ten times or more. The chain recombines TRBV4-1 with TRBJ2-1; 8 bases are shared with TRBD2. Per the germline V gene, CDR1 is MGHRA and CDR2 is YSYEKL. The V and J ends lost 3 bases and 9 bases, in that order; junction bases with no gene match: 16. The CDR3 is 17 amino acids. CDR3 in DNA: TGCGCCAGCAGCCAGGACAGCGGGACTAGAGCGAGGGGTGAGCAGTTCTTC. It encodes CASSQDSGTRARGEQFF.

The V and J genes are TRBV6-1 and TRBJ1-1; TRBD1 matches 7 bases. Germline values: CDR1 MNHNS, CDR2 SASEGT. Trimming took 6 bases from V and 4 from J; bases not matched to a gene: 14. The CDR3 has 16 residues. In nucleotides, the CDR3 is TGTGCCAGCAGGCACCCAGCTCCGCAGGGGGGCACTGAAGCTTTCTTT. Residues: CASRHPAPQGGTEAFF.

This clonotype was seen repeatedly, ten times or more. The chain couples TRBV24-1 to TRBJ2-5, with TRBD1 matching over 9 bases. Germline assignment: CDR1 KGHDR and CDR2 SFDVKD. CDR3 size: 15 residues. The V gene end was trimmed by 4 bases and the J gene end by 7 bases; junction bases not matched to a gene: 9. The CDR3 here is CATSDPRTGVATQYF. As DNA, the CDR3 is TGTGCCACCAGTGACCCCCGGACAGGGGTCGCGACCCAGTACTTC.

This clonotype has a handful of counts. V usage is TRBV4-1 and J usage is TRBJ2-1; TRBD2 might be the D (5 bases). V dropped 7 bases and J dropped 9 bases, with 13 bases sitting between them. The CDR3 covers 12 residues. Germline lookup yields CDR1 MGHRA and CDR2 YSYEKL. The CDR3 protein is CASKNVRGEQFF. In nucleotides, the CDR3 is TGCGCCAGCAAGAACGTTCGGGGTGAGCAGTTCTTC.

CDR3 DNA: TGCGCCAGCGGGACAGTGGGGTCCCACGAGCAGTACTTC. Translated: CASGTVGSHEQYF. V usage is TRBV4-1 and J usage is TRBJ2-7; 7 positions match TRBD1. This CDR3 spans 13 amino acids. Germline CDR1 reads MGHRA; CDR2 reads YSYEKL. The V gene end was trimmed by 8 bases and the J gene end by 5 bases; junction bases not matched to a gene: 9.

This clonotype was seen only a few times. The V gene is TRBV4-1, the J gene TRBJ2-6; D uncertain. The CDR3 contains 19 residues. Germline V gene sequence: CDR1 MGHRA, CDR2 YSYEKL. Trimming took off 1 base at V and 0 bases at J, with 16 bases between the two ends. The CDR3 spells CASSQGDGAANSGANVLTF. In nucleotides, the CDR3 is TGCGCCAGCAGCCAAGGGGATGGCGCAGCAAACTCTGGGGCCAACGTCCTGACTTTC.

In its sample, this clonotype was seen a few times. V is TRBV7-9 and J is TRBJ2-7; 7 bases align to TRBD2. The J segment lost 4 bases and the V segment lost 1 base, leaving 7 bases of the junction unmatched. This CDR3 is 15 amino acids long. The V gene's germline CDR1 is SEHNR and CDR2 FQNEAQ (reference sequence). CDR3 DNA sequence: TGTGCCAGCAGCTTAGAAATCGGGACTATGTACGAGCAGTACTTC. It specifies CASSLEIGTMYEQYF.

The genes are TRBV6-1 and TRBJ2-3; possible D gene TRBD2, 7 bases. Germline values: CDR1 MNHNS, CDR2 SASEGT. The V and J ends lost 6 bases and 1 base respectively, with 17 bases between them. The CDR3 is 16 residues long. The CDR3 protein is CASSNGGGVRTDTQYF. The CDR3 DNA reads TGTGCCAGCAGCAACGGAGGGGGGGTGCGCACAGATACGCAGTATTTT.

In this sample, this clonotype turned up a few times. The chain couples TRBV24-1 to TRBJ2-5; D ambiguous. The CDR3 covers 13 residues. Per the germline V gene, CDR1 is KGHDR and CDR2 is SFDVKD. Deletions cut 2 bases from V and 2 bases from J, with 5 bases between. This chain's CDR3 is CATSDWGQETQYF. CDR3 coding DNA: TGTGCCACCAGTGATTGGGGTCAAGAGACCCAGTACTTC.

The gene calls are TRBV11-2 and TRBJ2-5; D is possibly TRBD1 (5 bases). The CDR3 consists of 17 residues. V gave up 0 bases and J gave up 1 base, with 15 bases separating them. Germline values: CDR1 SGHAT, CDR2 FQNNGV. The CDR3 spells CASSLEGTGQPQETQYF. The CDR3 region has the DNA TGTGCCAGCAGCTTAGAAGGAACAGGCCAACCCCAAGAGACCCAGTACTTC.

This clonotype appeared many times. The rearrangement uses TRBV29-1 and TRBJ2-1, with a tentative D call TRBD1 (6 bases). Trimming stripped 5 bases from V and 4 bases from J, with 9 bases between. CDR1 and CDR2 from the germline V gene are SQVTM and ANQGSEA. CDR3 length: 12 amino acids. This CDR3 is CSVIQGYNEQFF. The CDR3 region has the DNA TGCAGCGTTATACAGGGTTACAATGAGCAGTTCTTC.